This T cell receptor beta chain was sequenced in a study of shared clonotypes between healthy human individuals. Across the whole study: Ranging from 18 to 49 in age, donors were two women and a few men.

Original methodology: Filtering differed because ImmunoSEQ produced junction-only sequences that carried no quality scores. Assay: immunoSEQ multiplex PCR; the TCRdb copy retains only in-frame clones and omits some. Clonal size and the V and J genes are those of that table, whereas D and trimming came from the DNA. This table has about 2.1 million clones, just under 95% appearing once. As defined, naive CD8 cells were CD45RO-negative and positively selected for CCR7, with terminally differentiated effector memory CD45RA+ cells excluded. Adults of Caucasian background living in Nashville, Tennessee made up all donors. The receptor was isolated from a man aged 18 to 30 in good health. Some clones in this sample may be carry-over from other donors' samples. Sequenced: naive CD8+ T cells from PBMCs.

CDR3 nucleotide sequence: TGTGCCAGCAGTGAAACCCCCCGGGGGCGCCCCGAAGCTTTCTTT. It codes for CASSETPRGRPEAFF. V and J are TRBV6-1 and TRBJ1-1, with D possibly matching TRBD1 (6 bases). This CDR3 spans 15 amino acids. Germline V CDR1 and CDR2: MNHNS, SASEGT. V lost 2 bases to trimming and J lost 8 bases, with 18 bases between them.